This T cell receptor (beta chain) comes out of a study of control samples from healthy donors and cancer patients. The data were produced by immunoSEQ multiplex PCR, yet TCRdb's version contains in-frame clones alone and is incomplete. The sample contains about 88,000 clones, roughly 93% of which appear only once. Specimen: blood. The receptor's source is a man aged 18 to 29 in good health.

The chain's CDR3 is CASRSADTQYF. CDR3 nucleotides: TGTGCCAGCAGGTCGGCGGATACGCAGTATTTT. The V call is TRBV6-5, the J call TRBJ2-3; no firm D call. This CDR3 contains 11 residues. The germline CDR1 and CDR2 sequences are MNHEY and SVGAGI. Trimming shortened V by 6 bases and J by 6 bases, and 7 bases separated the two germline ends.